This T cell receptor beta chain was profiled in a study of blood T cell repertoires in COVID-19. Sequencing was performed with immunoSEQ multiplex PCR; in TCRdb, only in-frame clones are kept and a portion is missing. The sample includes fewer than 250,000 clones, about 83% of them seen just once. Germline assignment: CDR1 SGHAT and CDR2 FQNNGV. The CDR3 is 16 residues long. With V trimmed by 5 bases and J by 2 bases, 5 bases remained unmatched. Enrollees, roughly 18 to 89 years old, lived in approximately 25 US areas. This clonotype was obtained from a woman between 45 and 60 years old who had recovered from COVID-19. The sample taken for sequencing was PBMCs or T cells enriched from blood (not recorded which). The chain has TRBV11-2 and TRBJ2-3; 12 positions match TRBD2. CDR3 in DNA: TGTGCCAGCAGCCTACTAGCGGGGGGCACCACAGATACGCAGTATTTT. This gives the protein CASSLLAGGTTDTQYF.